A single sample gave rise to the 24 T cell receptor beta chains below, sequenced in a study of CD8+ T cells in alopecia areata. Extracted RNA was reverse transcribed, and the resulting cDNA served as sequencing template. Sequenced by immunoSEQ multiplex PCR; TCRdb stores in-frame clones only, minus some. The data hold some 150,000 clones, with around 71% observed a single time. The material was CD8+ T cells sorted from blood, obtained at week 0. All receptors come from a human donor with alopecia areata.

This clone was recorded once. The J gene is TRBJ1-1, the V gene TRBV30, with TRBD1 matching 8 bases. The CDR3 length is 14 residues. Trimming cost V 0 bases and J 5 bases; bases outside gene matches: 5. Per the germline V gene, CDR1 is GTSNPN and CDR2 is SVGIG (reference sequence). This CDR3 reads CAWSVQDRATEAFF. CDR3 in DNA: TGTGCCTGGAGTGTACAGGACAGGGCTACTGAAGCTTTCTTT.

Of note for this clone: Other DNA sequences in this specimen translate into the identical CDR3. This chain uses TRBV5-1 with TRBJ2-3; D perhaps matches TRBD2 (5 bases). The CDR3 has 12 residues. The ends were cut back, 4 bases at V and 6 bases at J, with 9 bases in the middle. Germline V gene lookup returns CDR1 SGHRS and CDR2 YFSETQ. The CDR3 is CASSLRRDTQYF. The CDR3 DNA follows: TGCGCCAGCAGCCTGCGGAGGGATACGCAGTATTTT. Full variable domain (remainder filled in from reference TRBV5-1 and TRBJ2-3): KAGVTQTPRYLIKTRGQQVTLSCSPISGHRSVSWYQQTPGQGLQFLFEYFSETQRNKGNFPGRFSGRQFSNSRSEMNVSTLELGDSALYLCASSLRRDTQYFGPGTRLTVL.

The chain recombines TRBV2 with TRBJ1-1, with D perhaps matching TRBD1 (6 bases). The germline V gene has CDR1 SNHLY and CDR2 FYNNEI. The CDR3 is 13 residues long. Trimming removed 6 bases from V and 4 bases from J, with 12 bases in between. CDR3 loop: CASSSTGLTEAFF. The CDR3 DNA reads TGTGCCAGCAGCTCGACAGGCCTCACTGAAGCTTTCTTT. The full variable domain, its missing parts supplied by reference TRBV2 and TRBJ1-1, is EPEVTQTPSHQVTQMGQEVILRCVPISNHLYFYWYRQILGQKVEFLVSFYNNEISEKSEIFDDQFSVERPDGSNFTLKIRSTKLEDSAMYFCASSSTGLTEAFFGQGTRLTVV.

J is TRBJ2-5 and V is TRBV12-5; the D gene is possibly TRBD2 (6 bases). The CDR3 totals 16 residues. Germline V CDR1 and CDR2: LGHNT, FRNRAP. V lost 7 bases to trimming and J lost 2 bases, with 20 bases between them. The CDR3 reads CASDEGGPTSQETQYF. The DNA for the CDR3 is TGTGCTAGTGACGAGGGAGGTCCTACCTCTCAAGAGACCCAGTACTTC.

This clone was found once. The chain couples TRBV12-5 to TRBJ1-1; 9 nucleotides align to TRBD1. V lost 6 bases and J lost 8; bases outside the gene matches: 4. This CDR3 spans 12 amino acids. Per germline, CDR1 LGHNT and CDR2 FRNRAP. CDR3 protein: CASGQGQGEAFF. The CDR3 DNA is TGTGCTAGTGGCCAAGGACAGGGGGAAGCTTTCTTT.

This sequence joins TRBV6-5 and TRBJ1-1; possible D gene TRBD1, 5 bases. The ends were cut back, 7 bases at V and 0 bases at J, with 6 bases in the middle. This CDR3 has 12 residues. CDR1 is MNHEY and CDR2 is SVGAGI in the germline V gene. This CDR3 reads CASTGLNTEAFF. CDR3 sequence (DNA): TGTGCCAGCACAGGGTTGAACACTGAAGCTTTCTTT.

This chain links TRBV30 with TRBJ1-6, with D hard to call. V lost 7 bases and J 5 bases, leaving 6 bases between the germline ends. Germline V gene data show CDR1 as GTSNPN and CDR2 as SVGIG (reference sequence). The CDR3 loop spans 11 amino acids. CDR3 bases: TGTGCCTTCCTCGATAATTCACCCCTCCACTTT. Translation gives CAFLDNSPLHF. Based on the CDR3 plus reference TRBV30 and TRBJ1-6, the full variable domain is SQTIHQWPATLVQPVGSPLSLECTVEGTSNPNLYWYRQAAGRGLQLLFYSVGIGQISSEVPQNLSASRPQDRQFILSSKKLLLSDSGFYLCAFLDNSPLHFGNGTRLTVT.

In regard to this clone: One junction end disagrees with the germline gene, perhaps due to a read error. The chain links TRBV29-1 to TRBJ1-1; TRBD1 is a possible D gene (5 bases). The germline V gene has CDR1 SQVTM and CDR2 ANQGSEA. The CDR3 is 11 amino acids. This CDR3 reads CSVEGRGEAFF. Here the CDR3 DNA reads TGCAGCGTGGAAGGGAGGGGTGAAGCTTTCTTT.

The sample holds a few counts of this clone. The J gene is TRBJ2-3, the V gene TRBV4-2, with D hard to call. Germline values: CDR1 LGHNA, CDR2 YNFKEQ. This CDR3 is built from 14 residues. V lost 1 base to trimming and J lost 3 bases, with 8 bases between them. CDR3 residues: CASSQGLLTDTQYF. In DNA, the CDR3 is TGTGCCAGCAGCCAAGGCCTGCTGACAGATACGCAGTATTTT.

This chain joins TRBV5-6 and TRBJ2-7, with TRBD2 identical over 8 bases. V lost 4 bases and J lost 4; bases outside the gene matches: 10. Germline values: CDR1 SGHDT, CDR2 YYEEEE. This CDR3 region has 15 residues. The CDR3 nucleotides are TGTGCCAGCAGCACGGGACTAGGCCTTTCTTACGAGCAGTACTTC. It specifies CASSTGLGLSYEQYF. The full variable domain, completed using reference TRBV5-6 and TRBJ2-7, is DAGVTQSPTHLIKTRGQQVTLRCSPKSGHDTVSWYQQALGQGPQFIFQYYEEEERQRGNFPDRFSGHQFPNYSSELNVNALLLGDSALYLCASSTGLGLSYEQYFGPGTRLTVT.

The chain combines TRBV27 with TRBJ1-5; D unresolved. The CDR3 length is 14 residues. Trimming shortened V by 5 bases and J by 6 bases, and 14 bases separated the two germline ends. Germline CDR1 reads MNHEY; CDR2 reads SMNVEV (reference sequence). CDR3 protein: CASSRRGVSQPQHF. DNA of the CDR3: TGTGCCAGCAGTCGGCGTGGGGTGAGTCAGCCCCAGCATTTT.

This sequence joins TRBV7-8 and TRBJ2-7; the D call may be TRBD1 or TRBD2 (5 bases each). Deletions cut 3 bases from V and 3 bases from J, with 12 bases between. Germline lookup yields CDR1 SGHVS and CDR2 FQNEAQ. This CDR3 is built from 14 residues. For the CDR3, the DNA is TGTGCCAGCAGCTTCCGGGACGGATACTACGAGCAGTACTTC. This translates into CASSFRDGYYEQYF.

The chain recombines TRBV5-1 with TRBJ1-1, with D perhaps matching TRBD1 (6 bases). Looked up from germline, CDR1 is SGHRS and CDR2 is YFSETQ. V lost 6 bases and J lost 7, with 10 bases in between. The CDR3 consists of 11 residues. CDR3 bases: TGCGCCAGCAAACAGGGAATTGAAGCTTTCTTT. Its translation: CASKQGIEAFF.

This clone was seen only a few times. The rearrangement joins TRBV7-2 to TRBJ1-4; D possibly corresponds to TRBD1 (5 bases). The CDR3 consists of 14 residues. Deletions cut 5 bases from V and 4 bases from J, with 11 bases between. CDR1 and CDR2 from the germline V gene are SGHTA and FQGNSA. The CDR3 sequence: CASSPADSNEKLFF. CDR3 DNA sequence: TGTGCCAGCAGCCCCGCCGACAGTAATGAAAAACTGTTTTTT. The variable domain in full, completed from reference TRBV7-2 and TRBJ1-4, reads GAGVSQSPSNKVTEKGKDVELRCDPISGHTALYWYRQSLGQGLEFLIYFQGNSAPDKSGLPSDRFSAERTGGSVSTLTIQRTQQEDSAVYLCASSPADSNEKLFFGSGTQLSVL.

The rearrangement uses TRBV27 and TRBJ2-4; D uncertain. Trimming cost V 4 bases and J 1 base, with 5 bases left between them. CDR1 is MNHEY and CDR2 is SMNVEV in the germline V gene (reference sequence). This CDR3 has 13 residues. As DNA, the CDR3 is TGTGCCAGCAGTTCCGGGGCCAAAAACATTCAGTACTTC. The encoded protein is CASSSGAKNIQYF.

The rearrangement uses TRBV7-9 and TRBJ2-7, with TRBD1 matching over 7 bases. The CDR3 loop spans 12 amino acids. The V segment lost 5 bases and the J segment 6 bases; nucleotides outside the gene matches: 4. Germline values: CDR1 SEHNR, CDR2 FQNEAQ (reference sequence). The CDR3 sequence: CASSRGQSEQYF. The CDR3 DNA is TGTGCCAGCAGCCGGGGACAGTCCGAGCAGTACTTC.

The chain links TRBV7-2 to TRBJ2-1; unclear D gene. V was trimmed by 1 base and J by 9 bases, leaving 10 bases between them. This CDR3 is 13 amino acids long. Germline CDR1 reads SGHTA; CDR2 reads FQGNSA. CDR3 in amino acids: CASSLGEVREQFF. The CDR3 DNA follows: TGTGCCAGCAGCTTAGGTGAAGTTCGTGAGCAGTTCTTC.

The genes are TRBV5-6 and TRBJ2-7; TRBD2 agrees at 12 bases. The CDR3 loop spans 14 amino acids. The germline V gene encodes CDR1 SGHDT and CDR2 YYEEEE. With 1 base clipped from V and 6 bases from J, the junction kept 2 bases outside the gene matches. The CDR3 DNA reads as TGTGCCAGCAGCTTGCCTAGCGGGGGGGTCGAGCAGTACTTC. As protein: CASSLPSGGVEQYF.

This chain joins TRBV13 and TRBJ2-3; no clear D. Trimming left V 4 bases short and J 3 bases short, with 5 bases between. CDR1 PRHDT and CDR2 FYEKMQ come from the germline V gene (reference sequence). This CDR3 has 12 amino acids. CDR3 residues: CASSSGTDTQYF. As DNA, the CDR3 is TGTGCCAGCAGCTCCGGGACAGATACGCAGTATTTT.

Notes on this clone: Different DNA sequences within this sample yield the same CDR3. The chain carries TRBV13 and TRBJ1-1; D not resolved. Germline CDR1 PRHDT, CDR2 FYEKMQ (reference sequence). The CDR3 extends over 14 amino acids. The V and J ends lost 0 bases and 1 base respectively, with 6 bases between them. The CDR3 protein is CASSLGGRNTEAFF. Here the CDR3 DNA reads TGTGCCAGCAGCTTAGGGGGCAGGAACACTGAAGCTTTCTTT.

This clone was detected only once. This sequence joins TRBV5-1 and TRBJ2-5; D is unclear. The CDR3 runs 14 residues. Germline V lookup: CDR1 SGHRS, CDR2 YFSETQ. V lost 0 bases and J lost 0, with 6 bases in between. This CDR3 reads CASSLGRNQETQYF. CDR3 coding DNA: TGCGCCAGCAGCTTGGGCAGGAACCAAGAGACCCAGTACTTC.

The CDR3, as DNA: TGTGCCAGCTCACGACGTGAAGCGGGGGGCCTAGGGCAGTTCTTC. Translation gives CASSRREAGGLGQFF. The chain joins TRBV18 to TRBJ2-1; 9 positions agree with TRBD2. Germline CDR1 KGHSH, CDR2 LQKENI. The CDR3 consists of 15 residues. V trimming: 4 bases; J trimming: 12 bases; junction bases outside the gene matches: 13.

The rearrangement uses TRBV29-1 and TRBJ1-4; D not resolved. This CDR3 region has 12 residues. Trimming took off 3 bases at V and 5 bases at J, with 7 bases between the two ends. The V gene's germline CDR1 is SQVTM and CDR2 ANQGSEA. In DNA, the CDR3 is TGCAGCGTTGATGACAAGAATGAAAAACTGTTTTTT. This encodes CSVDDKNEKLFF.

This chain uses TRBV19 with TRBJ2-1; 9 nucleotides agree with TRBD2. CDR3 length: 16 amino acids. Germline CDR1 LNHDA, CDR2 SQIVND (reference sequence). The V gene end was trimmed by 7 bases and the J gene end by 7 bases; junction bases not matched to a gene: 14. In DNA, the CDR3 is TGTGCCAGTACCGTCGGTGGGCTAGCGGGGTGGAATGAGCAGTTCTTC. Translating it yields CASTVGGLAGWNEQFF. The full variable domain, completed using reference TRBV19 and TRBJ2-1, is DGGITQSPKYLFRKEGQNVTLSCEQNLNHDAMYWYRQDPGQGLRLIYYSQIVNDFQKGDIAEGYSVSREKKESFPLTVTSAQKNPTAFYLCASTVGGLAGWNEQFFGPGTRLTVL.